These T cell receptor beta chains were read from a single sample in a study of T cell repertoires in aging, cancer and after chemotherapy. One entry per CDR3 protein, called by TCRdb with MiXCR from the multiplex PCR reads. The table lists about 5,700 distinct CDR3 sequences, about two fifths of them singletons, with roughly 48% in the top ten. Sequenced: blood. These receptors were obtained from a human donor in good health. Both conserved end residues are part of each CDR3. A D gene is named only where the DNA matches it firmly. Clone size is given for some rows only: seen once, a few or many times, or a class if the clone is expanded.

d_gene	v_gene	abundance	j_gene	CDR3nt	CDR3aa
TRBD1	TRBV19	few	TRBJ1-2	TGTGCCAGTAGTCCCCCCCCGGACAGGATCTATGGCTACACCTTC	CASSPPPDRIYGYTF
NA	TRBV6-5	NA	TRBJ1-1	TGTGCCAGCAGTTACTCGAGTCTGGGGCACACTGAAGCTTTCTTT	CASSYSSLGHTEAFF
NA	TRBV6-5	NA	TRBJ2-1	TGTGCCAGCAGTTACTCGTCGGGATACAATGAGCAGTTCTTC	CASSYSSGYNEQFF
TRBD1	TRBV18	NA	TRBJ1-1	TGTGCCAGCTCACAAGGGACAGGGGGCGCGGATTTCCGCACTGAAGCTTTCTTT	CASSQGTGGADFRTEAFF
NA	TRBV6-6	NA	TRBJ2-5	TGTGCCAGCCGGCGCCGCATAACTGGGGGGCGAGAAGAGACCCAGTACTTC	CASRRRITGGREETQYF
NA	TRBV5-3	medium-sized	TRBJ2-3	TGTGCCAGAAGCTCGGGGAGCGGCACAGATACGCAGTATTTT	CARSSGSGTDTQYF
NA	TRBV7-9	NA	TRBJ2-1	TGTGCCAGCAGCCCCACGGTTGGTGAGCAGTTCTTC	CASSPTVGEQFF
TRBD1	TRBV6-5	NA	TRBJ2-1	TGTGCCAGCAGTGGACCGGGACAGAGTTCAATTGAGCAGTTCTTC	CASSGPGQSSIEQFF
TRBD2	TRBV6-1	NA	TRBJ2-1	TGTGCCAGCAGTGAAGCTAGCGGGGGGGCCAATGAGCAGTTCTTC	CASSEASGGANEQFF
NA	TRBV27	few	TRBJ1-5	TGTGCCAGCAGACAGGGTAACAAACCCCAGCATTTT	CASRQGNKPQHF
NA	TRBV6-2/TRBV6-3	NA	TRBJ1-4	TGTGCCAGCAGTGAAGGTGGAGGGCAGGGCGGTGAAAAACTGTTTTTT	CASSEGGGQGGEKLFF
NA	TRBV6-5	NA	TRBJ2-1	TGTGCCAGCAGTTATAGGGGGGTTAGGAATGAGCAGTTCTTC	CASSYRGVRNEQFF
NA	TRBV30	few	TRBJ1-6	TGTGCCTGGAGTATACAGGGTAATTCACCCCTCCACTTT	CAWSIQGNSPLHF
TRBD2	TRBV6-5	medium-sized	TRBJ2-5	TGTGCCAGCAGTTACTTTAGCGGGGGGGTAGAGACCCAGTACTTC	CASSYFSGGVETQYF
NA	TRBV15	few	TRBJ1-6	TGTGCCACCAGCAGAGATCTGCAGCCCAATTCACCCCTCCACTTT	CATSRDLQPNSPLHF
TRBD2	TRBV19	medium-sized	TRBJ2-2	TGTGCCAGTAGGGTAGCGGGGAACACCGGGGAGCTGTTTTTT	CASRVAGNTGELFF
NA	TRBV12-3/TRBV12-4	NA	TRBJ2-1	TGTGCCAGCAGTTTAGGCTGGGGTGCCGAGCAGTTCTTC	CASSLGWGAEQFF
NA	TRBV19	few	TRBJ2-3	TGTGCCAGTAGTCCCAGGCGCACAGATACGCAGTATTTT	CASSPRRTDTQYF
NA	TRBV19	NA	TRBJ1-1	TGTGCCAGTAGTATTGGGGTCAGAGGTGTCATGAACACTGAAGCTTTCTTT	CASSIGVRGVMNTEAFF
NA	TRBV5-4	few	TRBJ2-5	TGTGCCAGCAGCTTTGGTGGCGGGACCCAGTACTTC	CASSFGGGTQYF
NA	TRBV15	few	TRBJ2-7	TGTGCCACCAGTATCGGACTCTCCGCCGAGCAGTACTTC	CATSIGLSAEQYF
NA	TRBV6-5	NA	TRBJ2-6	TGTGCCAGCAGTGACAGGAGGGATGGGGCCAACGTCCTGACTTTC	CASSDRRDGANVLTF
TRBD2	TRBV6-4	medium-sized	TRBJ2-3	TGTGCCAGCAGTGACTCTAGCGGGGGCGCAGATACGCAGTATTTT	CASSDSSGGADTQYF
TRBD1	TRBV6-1	NA	TRBJ1-5	TGTGCCAGCAGCCTGACTCAACTCGAGAACACAGGGGATCAGCCCCAGCATTTT	CASSLTQLENTGDQPQHF
TRBD2	TRBV18	few	TRBJ2-3	TGTGCCAGCTCCGTCAGAAATAGCGGGGAGGGAGATACGCAGTATTTT	CASSVRNSGEGDTQYF